This TCR beta chain was sequenced for a study of identical twins. The V gene's germline CDR1 is SGHTA and CDR2 FQGNSA. The ends lost 3 bases at V and 8 bases at J; junction bases unmatched: 13. This CDR3 has 16 residues. TCRdb redid the calling of the 5' RACE reads with MiXCR, one entry per CDR3 protein. The sample holds about 730,000 distinct CDR3 sequences, 21% seen once. This clonotype was picked up many times. No antigen is known for it. The study's findings and limits: Insertions were fewer in abundant cord blood beta clonotypes, whereas memory repertoires showed none of this pattern.

The same sample was also used in a study of T cells expressing NK-cell markers. This second report adds: Whether the expanded NKG2C+ T cell clones recognized HCMV remained unclear.

The receptor was derived from a woman aged 18-35 years in good health. The sample comprised PBMCs. The chain has TRBV7-2 and TRBJ2-5, with TRBD2 matching 9 bases. The CDR3 spells CASSFAAGLAGYTQYF. The CDR3 DNA sequence: TGTGCCAGCAGCTTCGCGGCCGGTCTAGCGGGGTATACCCAGTACTTC.